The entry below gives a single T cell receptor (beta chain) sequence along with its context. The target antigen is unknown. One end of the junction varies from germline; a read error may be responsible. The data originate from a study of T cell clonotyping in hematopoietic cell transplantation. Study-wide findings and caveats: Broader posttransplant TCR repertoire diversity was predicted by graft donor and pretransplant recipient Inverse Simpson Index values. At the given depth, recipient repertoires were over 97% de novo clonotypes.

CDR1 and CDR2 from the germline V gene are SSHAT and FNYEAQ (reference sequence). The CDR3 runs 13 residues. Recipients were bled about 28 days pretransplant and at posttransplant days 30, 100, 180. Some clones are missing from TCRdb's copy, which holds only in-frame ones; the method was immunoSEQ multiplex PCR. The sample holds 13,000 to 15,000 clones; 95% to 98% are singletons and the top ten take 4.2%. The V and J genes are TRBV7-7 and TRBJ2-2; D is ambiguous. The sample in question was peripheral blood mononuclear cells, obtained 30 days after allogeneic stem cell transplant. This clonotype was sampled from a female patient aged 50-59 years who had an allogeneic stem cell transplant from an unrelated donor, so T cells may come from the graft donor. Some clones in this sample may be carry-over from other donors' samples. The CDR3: CASSLVRTGELFF. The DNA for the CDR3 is TGTGCTAGCAGCTTAGTCAGGACCGGGGAGCTGTTTTTT.